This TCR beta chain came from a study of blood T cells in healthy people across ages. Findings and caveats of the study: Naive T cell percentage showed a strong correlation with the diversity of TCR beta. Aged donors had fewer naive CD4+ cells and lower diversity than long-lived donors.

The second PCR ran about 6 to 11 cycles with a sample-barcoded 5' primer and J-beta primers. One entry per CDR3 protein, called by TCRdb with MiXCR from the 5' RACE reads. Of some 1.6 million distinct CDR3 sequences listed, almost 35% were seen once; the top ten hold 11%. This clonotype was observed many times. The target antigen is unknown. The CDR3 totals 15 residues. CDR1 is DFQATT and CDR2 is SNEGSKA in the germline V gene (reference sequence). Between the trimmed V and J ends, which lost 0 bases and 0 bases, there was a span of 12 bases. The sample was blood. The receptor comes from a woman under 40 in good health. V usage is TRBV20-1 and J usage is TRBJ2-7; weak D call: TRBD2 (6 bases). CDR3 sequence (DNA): TGCAGTGCTAGAGATAAGACCGGGGGCTCCTACGAGCAGTACTTC. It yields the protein CSARDKTGGSYEQYF.